A single sample is the source of the 7 T cell receptor beta chains below, sequenced in a study of blood T cell repertoires in COVID-19. Repertoires were generated with immunoSEQ multiplex PCR, while TCRdb's copy carries only in-frame clones and drops some. The sample gives roughly 200,000 clones, 94% of which show up once; 0.6% to 0.8% is in the top ten. The sample taken for sequencing was peripheral blood. Receptors originate from a man aged 30 to 45 with COVID-19, enrolled during active disease.

The chain carries TRBV5-1 and TRBJ1-2, with TRBD1 matching over 10 bases. CDR3 length equals 17 residues. Germline V CDR1 and CDR2: SGHRS, YFSETQ. After removal of 4 bases from V and 7 bases from J, the junction contained 16 bases not matched to a gene. Here the CDR3 reads CASSPNSGQGGPIGYTF. In DNA form, the CDR3 reads TGCGCCAGCAGCCCAAATTCTGGACAGGGGGGGCCGATTGGCTACACCTTC. The full variable domain, its missing parts supplied by reference TRBV5-1 and TRBJ1-2, is KAGVTQTPRYLIKTRGQQVTLSCSPISGHRSVSWYQQTPGQGLQFLFEYFSETQRNKGNFPGRFSGRQFSNSRSEMNVSTLELGDSALYLCASSPNSGQGGPIGYTFGSGTRLTVV.

V and J are TRBV7-9 and TRBJ1-1; D is ambiguous. V lost 5 bases and J lost 1, with 14 bases in between. This CDR3 is 15 amino acids long. CDR1 and CDR2 (germline): SEHNR, FQNEAQ (reference sequence). CDR3 loop: CASSIQTGKNTEAFF. Written as DNA, the CDR3 is TGTGCCAGCAGCATTCAGACGGGAAAGAACACTGAAGCTTTCTTT.

The CDR3: CASGLPQGQGWPQHF. CDR3 bases: TGTGCTAGTGGTTTGCCCCAGGGTCAGGGGTGGCCCCAGCATTTT. This chain uses TRBV12-5 with TRBJ1-5, with D possibly matching TRBD1 (6 bases). The germline V gene has CDR1 LGHNT and CDR2 FRNRAP. The CDR3 covers 15 residues. Trimming cost V 2 bases and J 9 bases, with 17 bases left between them.

The chain has TRBV11-2 and TRBJ2-7; the D gene is possibly TRBD2 (6 bases). CDR1 SGHAT and CDR2 FQNNGV come from the germline V gene. The CDR3 spans 16 residues. The V and J ends lost 0 bases and 6 bases respectively, with 18 bases between them. For the CDR3, the DNA is TGTGCCAGCAGCTTAGACCGCCTACTAGACGGGGGCGAGCAGTACTTC. This sequence encodes CASSLDRLLDGGEQYF.

This chain connects TRBV14 to TRBJ2-3; D gene unclear. The CDR3 is 14 residues long. V was shortened by 4 bases and J by 7 bases, with 15 bases between the two germline ends. Germline V CDR1 and CDR2: SGHDN, FVKESK. CDR3: CASSPEMGRNTQYF. Here the CDR3 DNA reads TGTGCCAGCAGCCCCGAAATGGGCCGGAATACGCAGTATTTT.

The CDR3 loop reads CASSPDSIGELFF. CDR3 in DNA: TGTGCCAGCAGTCCAGACTCAATTGGGGAGCTGTTTTTT. The chain links TRBV12-3 or TRBV12-4 to TRBJ2-2; D ambiguous. CDR3 size: 13 residues. Trimming shortened V by 5 bases and J by 8 bases, and 12 bases separated the two germline ends.

The chain has TRBV5-1 and TRBJ1-1; D call uncertain. CDR1 is SGHRS, CDR2 YFSETQ, per germline. This CDR3 has 14 amino acids. V lost 4 bases to trimming and J lost 0 bases, with 10 bases between them. The chain's CDR3 is CASSPTLLNTEAFF. CDR3 sequence (DNA): TGCGCCAGCAGCCCTACCCTGTTGAACACTGAAGCTTTCTTT.